These 26 T cell receptor beta chains came from one sample sequenced in a study of Tregs in tolerant kidney transplant recipients. Sequencing was performed with immunoSEQ multiplex PCR; in TCRdb, only in-frame clones are kept and a portion is missing. Of about 15,000 clones in the sample, approximately 92% were seen once. Material for sequencing was CD8+ T cells from blood. These receptors originate from a human donor in good health.

The chain employs TRBV7-9 and TRBJ2-2; TRBD1 aligns across 9 bases. Germline assignment: CDR1 SEHNR and CDR2 FQNEAQ (reference sequence). The J segment lost 4 bases and the V segment lost 4 bases, leaving 7 bases of the junction unmatched. The CDR3 length is 16 residues. CDR3 nucleotide sequence: TGTGCCAGCAGCTCGGCGGGACAGGGCCCCACCGGGGAGCTGTTTTTT. Encoded protein: CASSSAGQGPTGELFF.

This chain links TRBV7-9 with TRBJ1-1, with D unresolved. Per germline, CDR1 SEHNR and CDR2 FQNEAQ (reference sequence). The CDR3 is made up of 15 amino acids. V was shortened by 3 bases and J by 1 base, with 12 bases between the two germline ends. This chain's CDR3 is CASSLGSLGNTEAFF. The CDR3 bases are TGTGCCAGCAGCTTGGGCAGCCTAGGGAACACTGAAGCTTTCTTT.

The V and J genes are TRBV7-2 and TRBJ2-3, with 7 positions matching TRBD1. This CDR3 has 16 residues. Trimming removed 2 bases from V and 2 bases from J; junction bases left unmatched: 7. CDR1 and CDR2 (germline): SGHTA, FQGNSA. In nucleotides, the CDR3 is TGTGCCAGCAGCTTACCGGGACAGAGATACACAGATACGCAGTATTTT. Translating gives CASSLPGQRYTDTQYF.

The chain has TRBV27 and TRBJ1-1; D not certain. V gave up 3 bases and J gave up 1 base, with 9 bases separating them. The CDR3 consists of 14 residues. Germline V CDR1 and CDR2: MNHEY, SMNVEV (reference sequence). The CDR3 is CASSFGQWNTEAFF. The CDR3, as DNA: TGTGCCAGCAGTTTTGGGCAGTGGAACACTGAAGCTTTCTTT.

The CDR3 spells CASSPHAREEKLFF. The CDR3 DNA reads TGTGCCAGCAGCCCACATGCGAGGGAAGAAAAACTGTTTTTT. This sequence joins TRBV7-2 and TRBJ1-4, with no clear D. The CDR3 loop spans 14 amino acids. Trimming left V 5 bases short and J 8 bases short, with 15 bases between. CDR1 SGHTA and CDR2 FQGNSA come from the germline V gene. The full variable domain, in which reference TRBV7-2 and TRBJ1-4 provide the parts outside the CDR3, is GAGVSQSPSNKVTEKGKDVELRCDPISGHTALYWYRQSLGQGLEFLIYFQGNSAPDKSGLPSDRFSAERTGGSVSTLTIQRTQQEDSAVYLCASSPHAREEKLFFGSGTQLSVL.

The DNA of the CDR3 is TGTGCCAGCAGCACCTACAGGGATCCCTACGAGCAGTACTTC. Encoded protein: CASSTYRDPYEQYF. The V call is TRBV7-9, the J call TRBJ2-7, with a possible D match to TRBD1 (6 bases). This CDR3 comprises 14 residues. The germline V gene has CDR1 SEHNR and CDR2 FQNEAQ (reference sequence). V lost 5 bases to trimming and J lost 2 bases, with 13 bases between them.

The CDR3 reads CASSWTRWNTEAFF. As DNA, the CDR3 is TGTGCCAGCAGTTGGACCCGCTGGAACACTGAAGCTTTCTTT. The rearrangement joins TRBV6-5 to TRBJ1-1; D not resolved. V dropped 4 bases and J dropped 1 base, with 10 bases sitting between them. Germline CDR1 and CDR2: MNHEY and SVGAGI. CDR3 length equals 14 residues.

The genes are TRBV19 and TRBJ1-4; the D is unclear. CDR1 and CDR2 from the germline V gene are LNHDA and SQIVND (reference sequence). Trimming took off 6 bases at V and 2 bases at J, with 13 bases between the two ends. This CDR3 has 15 amino acids. In nucleotides, the CDR3 is TGTGCCAGTAGGAAAGATGTTGGGACTAATGAAAAACTGTTTTTT. Translated: CASRKDVGTNEKLFF.

This clone was counted only a few times. The rearrangement uses TRBV7-2 and TRBJ2-3; no definite D call. CDR1 is SGHTA and CDR2 is FQGNSA in the germline V gene. The length of the CDR3 is 13 residues. The V end lost 1 base, the J end lost 4 bases, and 6 bases lay between the germline ends. The CDR3 is CASSLGRADTQYF. CDR3 nucleotides: TGTGCCAGCAGCTTAGGACGCGCAGATACGCAGTATTTT.

The table lists this clone with a count of one. J is TRBJ2-4 and V is TRBV2, with D tentatively TRBD2 (5 bases). Trimming removed 6 bases at V and 0 bases at J, with 15 bases between. In germline, CDR1 is SNHLY, CDR2 FYNNEI. The CDR3 sequence is 16 residues long. CDR3 nucleotide sequence: TGTGCCAGCAGGGGTAACAGCGGACTAGCCAAAAACATTCAGTACTTC. This translates into CASRGNSGLAKNIQYF.

V usage is TRBV14 and J usage is TRBJ1-5; 8 bases line up with TRBD1. V was pared by 5 bases and J by 1 base, with 4 bases of the junction left unmatched. The CDR3 covers 15 residues. Germline V gene lookup returns CDR1 SGHDN and CDR2 FVKESK. Written as DNA, the CDR3 is TGTGCCAGCAGCGACAGGGGACGCAGCAATCAGCCCCAGCATTTT. It translates to CASSDRGRSNQPQHF.

The chain couples TRBV5-1 to TRBJ1-5, with D hard to call. From germline, CDR1 is SGHRS and CDR2 YFSETQ. The CDR3 contains 13 residues. The germline V and J ends were trimmed by 0 bases and 9 bases, with 10 bases remaining between them. For the CDR3, the DNA is TGCGCCAGCAGCTTGGTCCCTTATTGGCCCCAGCATTTT. This codes for CASSLVPYWPQHF.

V gene TRBV30 combines with J gene TRBJ2-3; 10 bases are a match to TRBD2. The CDR3 is 16 amino acids. Germline lookup yields CDR1 GTSNPN and CDR2 SVGIG (reference sequence). V lost 0 bases and J lost 4; bases outside the gene matches: 7. DNA of the CDR3: TGTGCCTGGAGTGTAATAGCGGGAGGAGAACCAGATACGCAGTATTTT. This encodes CAWSVIAGGEPDTQYF. The full variable domain, its missing parts supplied by reference TRBV30 and TRBJ2-3, is SQTIHQWPATLVQPVGSPLSLECTVEGTSNPNLYWYRQAAGRGLQLLFYSVGIGQISSEVPQNLSASRPQDRQFILSSKKLLLSDSGFYLCAWSVIAGGEPDTQYFGPGTRLTVL.

V and J are TRBV5-1 and TRBJ1-2, with 11 nucleotides matching TRBD1. The CDR3 is 16 amino acids. With V trimmed by 2 bases and J by 4 bases, 7 bases remained unmatched. Germline values: CDR1 SGHRS, CDR2 YFSETQ. CDR3 coding DNA: TGCGCCAGCAGCTTAAGGACAGGGGGCGTTATCTATGGCTACACCTTC. It is translated as CASSLRTGGVIYGYTF.

This chain links TRBV27 with TRBJ2-7, with D possibly TRBD1 on 5 matching bases. The V gene lost 4 bases and the J gene lost 5 bases, with 15 bases spanning the gap. CDR3 length: 14 residues. Germline V gene data show CDR1 as MNHEY and CDR2 as SMNVEV (reference sequence). The CDR3 loop is CASSSKGPLNEQYF. In nucleotides, the CDR3 is TGTGCCAGCAGTTCCAAGGGGCCATTGAACGAGCAGTACTTC.

V and J are TRBV29-1 and TRBJ2-7, with 7 bases aligning to TRBD1. The CDR3 sequence is 13 residues long. The trim removed 6 bases at V and 1 base at J, leaving 6 bases unmatched. Germline V gene lookup returns CDR1 SQVTM and CDR2 ANQGSEA. The CDR3 region has the DNA TGCAGCGTCGAGGGACAGACGTCCTACGAGCAGTACTTC. Its protein is CSVEGQTSYEQYF.

The J gene is TRBJ2-7, the V gene TRBV30; no definite D call. The germline CDR1 and CDR2 sequences are GTSNPN and SVGIG (reference sequence). This CDR3 spans 11 amino acids. Trimming removed 2 bases at V and 8 bases at J, with 10 bases between. The CDR3 loop is CAWSPVSQQYF. The CDR3 DNA reads as TGTGCCTGGAGTCCAGTGAGCCAGCAGTACTTC.

The chain combines TRBV10-2 with TRBJ1-1, with D possibly being TRBD1 (6 bases). The CDR3 consists of 13 residues. V lost 6 bases to trimming and J lost 4 bases, with 12 bases between them. Germline loops: CDR1 WSHSY, CDR2 SAAADI. The CDR3 here is CASRNRAVTEAFF. The DNA of the CDR3 is TGCGCCAGCAGAAACAGGGCTGTCACTGAAGCTTTCTTT.

The chain carries TRBV11-3 and TRBJ2-1; no clear D. This CDR3 is built from 11 residues. V shed 6 bases and J shed 6 bases, with 6 bases lying between them. Germline-derived CDR1 and CDR2 are SGHNT and YENEEA. CDR3 bases: TGTGCCAGCAGAGCATGCAATGAGCAGTTCTTC. It encodes CASRACNEQFF.

The chain joins TRBV5-1 to TRBJ1-1; 9 bases are a match to TRBD1. V dropped 4 bases and J dropped 2; count of bases not matched to a gene: 3. The CDR3 contains 14 residues. CDR1 SGHRS and CDR2 YFSETQ come from the germline V gene. The CDR3 DNA reads as TGCGCCAGCAGCAAAACAGGGGGCAACACTGAAGCTTTCTTT. Amino acids: CASSKTGGNTEAFF.

The V gene is TRBV2, the J gene TRBJ1-1, with D uncertain. This CDR3 contains 11 residues. Germline-derived CDR1 and CDR2 are SNHLY and FYNNEI. Trimming stripped 5 bases from V and 6 bases from J, with 7 bases between. The CDR3 protein is CASSLGSEAFF. The CDR3 DNA follows: TGTGCCAGCAGTTTAGGGTCTGAAGCTTTCTTT. The full variable domain, rest sourced from reference TRBV2 and TRBJ1-1, is EPEVTQTPSHQVTQMGQEVILRCVPISNHLYFYWYRQILGQKVEFLVSFYNNEISEKSEIFDDQFSVERPDGSNFTLKIRSTKLEDSAMYFCASSLGSEAFFGQGTRLTVV.

The V call is TRBV4-2, the J call TRBJ2-7; 10 positions match TRBD2. V gave up 0 bases and J gave up 3 bases; unmatched junction bases: 11. The CDR3 length is 18 residues. Looked up from germline, CDR1 is LGHNA and CDR2 is YNFKEQ. The CDR3 protein is CASSQDKFTSGIFYEQYF. The CDR3 bases are TGTGCCAGCAGCCAAGATAAATTCACTAGCGGGATCTTCTACGAGCAGTACTTC.

The chain carries TRBV25-1 and TRBJ2-1, with D hard to call. Germline assignment: CDR1 MGHDK and CDR2 SYGVNS. Trimming removed 5 bases at V and 1 base at J, with 15 bases between. The length of the CDR3 is 16 residues. As DNA, the CDR3 is TGTGCCAGCAGTACAAAGCAGGTTTATTCCTACAATGAGCAGTTCTTC. Translation: CASSTKQVYSYNEQFF.

The V call is TRBV2, the J call TRBJ1-1; 7 bases are a match to TRBD1. CDR3 length: 12 residues. The V gene end was trimmed by 6 bases and the J gene end by 9 bases; junction bases not matched to a gene: 7. The germline gives CDR1 SNHLY, CDR2 FYNNEI. The CDR3 reads CASRPTGVQAFF. The DNA for the CDR3 is TGTGCCAGCAGGCCCACAGGGGTACAAGCTTTCTTT.

DNA of the CDR3: TGTGCCAGCAGTCTTACCCCGGGACTAGCGGGAAACGAGCAGTACTTC. Protein sequence: CASSLTPGLAGNEQYF. The chain couples TRBV27 to TRBJ2-7, with 13 bases that match TRBD2. V shed 5 bases, J shed 5 bases, and the junction held 9 bases outside the gene matches. The germline gives CDR1 MNHEY, CDR2 SMNVEV (reference sequence). The CDR3 loop spans 16 amino acids.

The chain recombines TRBV30 with TRBJ2-7, with D perhaps matching TRBD2 (5 bases). Trimming shortened V by 3 bases and J by 4 bases, and 16 bases separated the two germline ends. The germline CDR1 and CDR2 sequences are GTSNPN and SVGIG (reference sequence). CDR3 length equals 14 residues. CDR3 region: CAWRGKRSWYEQYF. CDR3 bases: TGTGCCTGGAGGGGTAAGCGGTCTTGGTACGAGCAGTACTTC.